This record looks at one T cell receptor (beta chain) sequence and its context. Antigen unknown. The data originate from a study of cytomegalovirus exposure and HLA in healthy donors. Study context: Approximately 180 million T cells yielded 120 million or so unique TCR beta sequences, as an earlier analysis found. There were approximately 400 genotyped donors. Of these, 81% fell in the genetic ancestry cluster associated with self-reported Caucasian donors. General observations from the study: Being productive about 87% or about 30% of the time was typical of most TCR beta V segments in an earlier analysis. Donors belonging to an Asian-associated ancestry cluster reportedly showed fewer N-insertions in productive TCRs than the roughly 670-donor mean, according to what a later analysis found.

Researchers ran the PCR with 60 Vbeta and 13 Jbeta primers. Repertoires were generated with immunoSEQ multiplex PCR, while TCRdb's copy carries only in-frame clones and drops some. The sample contains about 150,000 clones, roughly 79% of which appear only once. The CDR3 runs 16 residues. After removal of 10 bases from V and 0 bases from J, the junction contained 7 bases not matched to a gene. Germline V lookup: CDR1 MRHNA, CDR2 SNTAGT. The sequence was obtained from a woman in her forties in good health and CMV-seropositive. The specimen was PBMCs. The chain links TRBV6-4 to TRBJ1-5, with 12 positions matching TRBD1. The CDR3 DNA reads as TGTGCCATGCGGGACAGGGGGCCTTATAGCAATCAGCCCCAGCATTTT. Protein product: CAMRDRGPYSNQPQHF.